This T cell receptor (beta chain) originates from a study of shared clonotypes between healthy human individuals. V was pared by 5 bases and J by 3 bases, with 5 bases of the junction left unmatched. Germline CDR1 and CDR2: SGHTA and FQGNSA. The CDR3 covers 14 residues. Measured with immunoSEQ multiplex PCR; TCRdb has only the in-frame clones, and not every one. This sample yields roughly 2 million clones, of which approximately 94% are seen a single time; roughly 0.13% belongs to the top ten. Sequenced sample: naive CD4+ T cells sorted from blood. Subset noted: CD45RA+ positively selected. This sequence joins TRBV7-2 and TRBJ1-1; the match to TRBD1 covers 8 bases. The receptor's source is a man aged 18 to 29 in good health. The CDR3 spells CASSPRTGYTEAFF. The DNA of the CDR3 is TGTGCCAGCAGCCCCCGGACAGGGTACACTGAAGCTTTCTTT. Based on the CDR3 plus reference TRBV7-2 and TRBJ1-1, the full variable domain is GAGVSQSPSNKVTEKGKDVELRCDPISGHTALYWYRQSLGQGLEFLIYFQGNSAPDKSGLPSDRFSAERTGGSVSTLTIQRTQQEDSAVYLCASSPRTGYTEAFFGQGTRLTVV.